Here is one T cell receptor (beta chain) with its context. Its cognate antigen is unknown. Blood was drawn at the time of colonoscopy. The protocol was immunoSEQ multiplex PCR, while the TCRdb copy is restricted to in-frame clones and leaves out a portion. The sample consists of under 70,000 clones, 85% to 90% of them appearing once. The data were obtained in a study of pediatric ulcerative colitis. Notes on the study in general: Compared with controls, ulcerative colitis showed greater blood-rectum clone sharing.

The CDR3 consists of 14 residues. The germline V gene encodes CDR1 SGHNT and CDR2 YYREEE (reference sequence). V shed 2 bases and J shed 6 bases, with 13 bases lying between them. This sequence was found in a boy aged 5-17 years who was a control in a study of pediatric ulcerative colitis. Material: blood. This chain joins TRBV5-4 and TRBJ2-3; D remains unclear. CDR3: CASSFKGLGDTQYF. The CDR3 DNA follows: TGTGCCAGCAGCTTCAAGGGTTTAGGGGATACGCAGTATTTT.